The 29 T cell receptor beta chains listed next were all sequenced from one sample in a study of T cell responses to AZD1222 COVID-19 vaccine. Data came from immunoSEQ multiplex PCR; TCRdb stores just in-frame clones and leaves some out. The data show roughly 100,000 clones, 75% to 90% seen once. Material: peripheral blood, obtained on day 0 of AZD1222 vaccination. The receptors were sampled from an adult in good health.

The chain is built from TRBV11-2 and TRBJ2-1; D tentatively fits TRBD1 or TRBD2 (6 bases each). The germline V and J ends were trimmed by 7 bases and 1 base, with 20 bases remaining between them. The CDR3 runs to 17 residues. CDR1 SGHAT and CDR2 FQNNGV come from the germline V gene. The CDR3 coding sequence is TGTGCCAGCACCCAGATGGGGGGCGGGGTTTCCTACAATGAGCAGTTCTTC. This sequence encodes CASTQMGGGVSYNEQFF.

This clone was observed a single time. The genes are TRBV6-5 and TRBJ2-7; D perhaps matches TRBD1 (5 bases). Trimming pared 6 bases from V and 0 bases from J, leaving 12 bases between. The CDR3 runs to 14 residues. Germline CDR1 and CDR2: MNHEY and SVGAGI. As DNA, the CDR3 is TGTGCCAGCAGCCCAGGGTCCCCCTCCTACGAGCAGTACTTC. Protein sequence: CASSPGSPSYEQYF.

The J gene is TRBJ2-5, the V gene TRBV6-1; 10 bases line up with TRBD1. The CDR3 is 18 residues long. Trimming removed 2 bases from V and 1 base from J; junction bases left unmatched: 10. Germline V gene data show CDR1 as MNHNS and CDR2 as SASEGT. In DNA, the CDR3 is TGTGCCAGCAGTGAATGGGGGGACAGGGGTTGGGGCCAAGAGACCCAGTACTTC. This codes for CASSEWGDRGWGQETQYF.

The chain uses TRBV23-1 and TRBJ2-7; 9 bases line up with TRBD1. TRBV23-1 is reported as an ORF; its role is uncertain. Unmatched junction bases numbered 14, after V lost 3 bases and J lost 2 bases. There are 18 residues in the CDR3. Here the CDR3 reads CASSHPLDGQGWPYEQYF. The CDR3 DNA reads TGCGCCAGCAGTCACCCTCTCGATGGACAGGGGTGGCCCTACGAGCAGTACTTC.

The genes are TRBV10-3 and TRBJ1-1, with D tentatively TRBD1 (5 bases). The germline V gene has CDR1 ENHRY and CDR2 SYGVKD. This CDR3 spans 16 amino acids. V lost 2 bases, J lost 2 bases, and 15 bases lay in between. CDR3 bases: TGTGCCATCAGTGAGGTGATTGGGGGGTTTAACACTGAAGCTTTCTTT. Translation gives CAISEVIGGFNTEAFF.

V is TRBV21-1 and J is TRBJ2-2; TRBD1 is taken as the D call from the table, unchecked against the DNA. TRBV21-1 is tagged as a pseudogene. The CDR3 loop spans 17 amino acids. CDR3 amino acids: CASSKNSGCPNTGELFF. DNA for the CDR3: TGTGCCAGCAGCAAAAATTCAGGGTGTCCTAACACCGGGGAGCTGTTTTTT.

The chain uses TRBV5-6 and TRBJ2-7; possibly TRBD1 for D (5 bases). The V gene lost 1 base and the J gene lost 9 bases, with 14 bases spanning the gap. Germline lookup yields CDR1 SGHDT and CDR2 YYEEEE. The CDR3 totals 13 residues. The chain's CDR3 is CASSLFQGDGQYF. Written as DNA, the CDR3 is TGTGCCAGCAGCTTGTTCCAGGGCGACGGGCAGTACTTC.

The rearrangement links TRBV28 to TRBJ1-5; D remains unclear. The V gene's germline CDR1 is MDHEN and CDR2 SYDVKM. Trimming cost V 2 bases and J 1 base, with 21 bases left between them. The CDR3 consists of 19 residues. Here the CDR3 reads CASSLTYSPSRISNQPQHF. For the CDR3, the DNA is TGTGCCAGCAGTTTAACCTACTCCCCTTCGAGAATAAGCAATCAGCCCCAGCATTTT.

The rearrangement uses TRBV6-1 and TRBJ2-7; 12 positions match TRBD2. The length of the CDR3 is 17 residues. Per germline, CDR1 MNHNS and CDR2 SASEGT. With V trimmed by 4 bases and J by 5 bases, 12 bases remained unmatched. CDR3 coding DNA: TGTGCCAGCAGTGCCGAACACGGACTAGCGGGGTATGACGAGCAGTACTTC. Translated, it gives CASSAEHGLAGYDEQYF.

In this sample, this clone turned up once. The chain combines TRBV29-1 with TRBJ1-2; D call uncertain. The length of the CDR3 is 9 residues. Per the germline V gene, CDR1 is SQVTM and CDR2 is ANQGSEA. Trimming took 3 bases from V and 7 from J, leaving 3 bases between them. CDR3 region: CSVDFGYTF. The CDR3 DNA follows: TGCAGCGTTGATTTTGGCTACACCTTC.

This clone was recorded only once. The chain has TRBV5-1 and TRBJ2-1, with 11 bases lining up with TRBD1. The junction had 4 bases not matched to a gene; V was cut back by 3 bases and J by 2 bases. The germline CDR1 and CDR2 sequences are SGHRS and YFSETQ. The CDR3 totals 16 residues. This CDR3 is CASSSGTGGPYNEQFF. The CDR3, as DNA: TGCGCCAGCAGCTCCGGGACAGGGGGACCCTACAATGAGCAGTTCTTC.

The V and J genes are TRBV11-3 and TRBJ2-5; 10 bases map to TRBD1. In germline, CDR1 is SGHNT, CDR2 YENEEA. V trimming: 5 bases; J trimming: 5 bases; junction bases outside the gene matches: 5. The CDR3 consists of 14 residues. CDR3 sequence reads: CASSRTGGRETQYF. The CDR3 DNA reads as TGTGCCAGCAGCCGGACAGGGGGTAGGGAGACCCAGTACTTC.

This clone appeared a single time. The rearrangement joins TRBV7-8 to TRBJ1-2; 8 positions match TRBD1. V shed 5 bases, J shed 8 bases, and the junction held 10 bases outside the gene matches. The CDR3 length is 14 residues. The V gene's germline CDR1 is SGHVS and CDR2 FQNEAQ. This CDR3 reads CASSHRTGWEGYTF. CDR3 coding DNA: TGTGCCAGCAGCCATCGGACAGGGTGGGAGGGCTACACCTTC.

The genes are TRBV30 and TRBJ1-2, with a weak D call TRBD1 (5 bases). CDR1 GTSNPN and CDR2 SVGIG come from the germline V gene (reference sequence). The CDR3 has 15 residues. V lost 0 bases, J lost 2 bases, and 13 bases lay in between. This CDR3 is CAWSVRREGNYGYTF. Written as DNA, the CDR3 is TGTGCCTGGAGTGTACGGAGGGAGGGGAACTATGGCTACACCTTC.

The rearrangement links TRBV29-1 to TRBJ2-1; possibly TRBD2 for D (6 bases). V lost 7 bases and J 7 bases, leaving 14 bases between the germline ends. Germline V gene sequence: CDR1 SQVTM, CDR2 ANQGSEA. The CDR3 has 12 amino acids. CDR3 sequence reads: CSGGERINEQFF. The CDR3 bases are TGCAGCGGCGGGGAGAGAATTAATGAGCAGTTCTTC.

V gene TRBV12-2 combines with J gene TRBJ2-5; the table's D gene call, TRBD2, was not cross checked with the DNA. TRBV12-2 is labeled a pseudogene. CDR3 length: 14 residues. CDR3 protein: CASRPWGGLETQYF. The CDR3 DNA sequence: TGTGCAAGTCGCCCTTGGGGGGGCCTCGAGACCCAGTACTTC.

The J gene is TRBJ1-5, the V gene TRBV11-2, with 8 bases aligning to TRBD1. The CDR3 is made up of 13 amino acids. Looked up from germline, CDR1 is SGHAT and CDR2 is FQNNGV. J gave up 5 bases and V 6 bases, and 3 bases lay outside the gene matches. CDR3 coding DNA: TGTGCCAGCAGTCCGACAGGGGATCAGCCCCAGCATTTT. Its protein product is CASSPTGDQPQHF.

This clone was seen a single time. The chain is built from TRBV19 and TRBJ1-5, with 8 bases identical to TRBD1. After removal of 6 bases from V and 0 bases from J, the junction contained 7 bases not matched to a gene. Germline V gene sequence: CDR1 LNHDA, CDR2 SQIVND (reference sequence). The length of the CDR3 is 16 residues. CDR3 nucleotides: TGTGCCAGTAGAAAACAGGGGGAGCCTAGCAATCAGCCCCAGCATTTT. This translates into CASRKQGEPSNQPQHF.

This clone occurred once. Here the CDR3 DNA reads TGTGCCAGCAGTTTGCTTGGGACGGTCACCTCCTACGAGCAGTACTTC. This encodes CASSLLGTVTSYEQYF. V gene TRBV27 combines with J gene TRBJ2-7; D is tentatively TRBD1 or TRBD2 (5 bases each). Between the trimmed V and J ends, which lost 3 bases and 0 bases, there was a span of 15 bases. The CDR3 loop spans 16 amino acids. Germline assignment: CDR1 MNHEY and CDR2 SMNVEV (reference sequence).

V is TRBV9 and J is TRBJ2-7, with TRBD2 identical over 8 bases. The CDR3 covers 14 residues. Germline loops: CDR1 SGDLS, CDR2 YYNGEE. J lost 6 bases, V lost 0 bases, and 5 bases had no gene match. This CDR3 reads CASSVAGGGPEQYF. CDR3 in DNA: TGTGCCAGCAGCGTAGCGGGGGGGGGCCCCGAGCAGTACTTC. Based on the CDR3 plus reference TRBV9 and TRBJ2-7, the full variable domain is DSGVTQTPKHLITATGQRVTLRCSPRSGDLSVYWYQQSLDQGLQFLIQYYNGEERAKGNILERFSAQQFPDLHSELNLSSLELGDSALYFCASSVAGGGPEQYFGPGTRLTVT.

V usage is TRBV6-5 and J usage is TRBJ1-2; possibly TRBD1 for D (5 bases). The germline V gene has CDR1 MNHEY and CDR2 SVGAGI. This CDR3 has 16 residues. The germline V and J ends were trimmed by 2 bases and 5 bases, with 18 bases remaining between them. CDR3 sequence (DNA): TGTGCCAGCAGTTACGGAGGAGGGGTAACCCTTTATGGCTACACCTTC. Translation: CASSYGGGVTLYGYTF.

The rearrangement links TRBV3-1 (or the pseudogene TRBV3-2) to TRBJ1-3; tentatively, D is TRBD1 (5 bases). The CDR3 loop spans 15 amino acids. V lost 4 bases and J lost 4, with 14 bases in between. Germline lookup yields CDR1 LGHDT and CDR2 YNNKEL (reference sequence). The CDR3 nucleotides are TGTGCCAGCAGCCCAGGGAATTCGGTCGGAAACACCATATATTTT. It translates to CASSPGNSVGNTIYF.

CDR3 region: CASSPGTEALNIQYF. DNA for the CDR3: TGTGCCAGTAGCCCCGGGACTGAAGCTTTAAACATTCAGTACTTC. This rearrangement joins TRBV19 to TRBJ2-4; TRBD2 might be the D (6 bases). Trimming took off 6 bases at V and 6 bases at J, with 18 bases between the two ends. In germline, CDR1 is LNHDA, CDR2 SQIVND (reference sequence). This CDR3 is 15 amino acids long.

The chain joins TRBV9 to TRBJ1-2; D possibly corresponds to TRBD1 (5 bases). Trimming took off 0 bases at V and 5 bases at J, with 17 bases between the two ends. The V gene's germline CDR1 is SGDLS and CDR2 YYNGEE. This CDR3 has 16 residues. CDR3 amino acids: CASSVEVAGSVYGYTF. The DNA of the CDR3 is TGTGCCAGCAGCGTAGAGGTAGCAGGGTCGGTTTATGGCTACACCTTC.

This clone occurred once. This rearrangement joins TRBV6-5 to TRBJ2-7, with D maybe TRBD2 (5 bases). Germline V gene lookup returns CDR1 MNHEY and CDR2 SVGAGI. The CDR3 has 13 amino acids. The ends were cut back, 5 bases at V and 2 bases at J, with 10 bases in the middle. The CDR3 coding sequence is TGTGCCAGCAGTAAACACGGGGCCTACGAGCAGTACTTC. This sequence encodes CASSKHGAYEQYF.

The rearrangement joins TRBV10-3 to TRBJ2-7, with TRBD1 matching over 8 bases. V trimming: 6 bases; J trimming: 4 bases; junction bases outside the gene matches: 2. The CDR3 is 12 residues long. Germline V gene sequence: CDR1 ENHRY, CDR2 SYGVKD. This CDR3 reads CAIRNRGYEQYF. For the CDR3, the DNA is TGTGCCATCAGGAACAGGGGGTACGAGCAGTACTTC.

J is TRBJ2-7 and V is TRBV6-5, with D uncertain. Deletions cut 0 bases from V and 3 bases from J, with 6 bases between. The CDR3 length is 13 residues. The germline V gene has CDR1 MNHEY and CDR2 SVGAGI. The DNA of the CDR3 is TGTGCCAGCAGTTACTCCCACCTCTACGAGCAGTACTTC. Translated, it gives CASSYSHLYEQYF.

The rearrangement uses TRBV6-5 and TRBJ2-3; possible D gene TRBD1, 5 bases. CDR3 length equals 14 residues. Germline V gives CDR1 MNHEY, CDR2 SVGAGI. Trimming pared 2 bases from V and 1 base from J, leaving 7 bases between. In nucleotides, the CDR3 is TGTGCCAGCAGTTACAGACAGCGCACAGATACGCAGTATTTT. Its translation is CASSYRQRTDTQYF.

The chain has TRBV6-5 and TRBJ1-3; D possibly corresponds to TRBD1 (6 bases). The CDR3 covers 15 residues. Deletions cut 5 bases from V and 0 bases from J, with 11 bases between. Germline CDR1 is MNHEY and CDR2 is SVGAGI. CDR3 residues: CASSPHRDSGNTIYF. CDR3 nucleotide sequence: TGTGCCAGCAGTCCACACAGGGACTCTGGAAACACCATATATTTT.